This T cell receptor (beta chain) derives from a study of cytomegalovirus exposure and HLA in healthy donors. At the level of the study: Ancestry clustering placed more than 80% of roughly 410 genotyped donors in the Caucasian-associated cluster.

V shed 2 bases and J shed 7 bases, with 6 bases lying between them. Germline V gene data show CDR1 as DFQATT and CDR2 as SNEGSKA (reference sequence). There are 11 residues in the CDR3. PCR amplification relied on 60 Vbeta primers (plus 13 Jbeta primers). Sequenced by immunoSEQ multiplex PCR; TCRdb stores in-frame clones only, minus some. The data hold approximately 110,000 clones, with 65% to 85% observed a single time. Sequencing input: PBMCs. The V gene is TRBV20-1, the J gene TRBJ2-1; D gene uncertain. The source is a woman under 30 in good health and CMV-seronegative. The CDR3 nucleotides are TGCAGTGCTAGACGAGCGAATGAGCAGTTCTTC. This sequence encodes CSARRANEQFF.